The clone carrying this T cell receptor beta chain was detected a few times. The data are from a study of blood T cell repertoires in COVID-19. In the original analysis: The assay estimated nucleated cells by amplifying reference gene primers. Produced via immunoSEQ multiplex PCR; TCRdb's table is partial and in-frame only. V, J and clone size are those of that table, while D and trimming were read from the DNA. Among about 170,000 clones listed, around three quarters were seen once. CDR3 length: 16 amino acids. Trimming pared 0 bases from V and 6 bases from J, leaving 15 bases between. Germline CDR1 and CDR2: LGHNA and YNFKEQ.

This TCR derives from a woman between 65 and 79 years old in a cohort exposed to, infected with or recovered from COVID-19 (not recorded which). The chain uses TRBV4-2 and TRBJ2-1; D is unclear. Sequenced: PBMCs or T cells enriched from blood (not recorded which). The DNA for the CDR3 is TGTGCCAGCAGCCAAGATACGGGTAACGCGTTCAATGAGCAGTTCTTC. Its translation is CASSQDTGNAFNEQFF.